The clone carrying this T cell receptor beta chain was observed a handful of times. Researchers report isolating at least 6 million PBMCs per sample. The ends lost 8 bases at V and 6 bases at J; junction bases unmatched: 4. This CDR3 is built from 13 residues. CDR1 is ENHRY, CDR2 SYGVKD, per germline. PCR was performed a second time for roughly 7 to 12 cycles using a sample-barcoded 5' primer and a J-beta primer mix. All cDNA molecules were each tagged by a template-switch adaptor with 12 random nucleotides. CDR3-containing paired-end reads numbered at least 3 million in each sample. TCRdb re-derived calls from the 5' RACE reads in MiXCR, one entry per CDR3 protein. The profile shows some 890,000 distinct CDR3 sequences, 25% to 35% of them singletons. These data come from a study of blood T cells in healthy people across ages. These same records also appear under a second study, on T cells of mothers and their children. According to that study: Relative to unrelated pairs, biologically related mother-child dyads exhibited marginally greater, non-significant overlap.

Material: blood. The source of this sequence is a middle-aged woman in good health. The chain employs TRBV10-3 and TRBJ1-5, with 10 bases matching TRBD1. The CDR3 sequence: CAIRDRGGQPQHF. The CDR3 DNA reads TGTGCCATCCGGGACAGGGGAGGTCAGCCCCAGCATTTT.